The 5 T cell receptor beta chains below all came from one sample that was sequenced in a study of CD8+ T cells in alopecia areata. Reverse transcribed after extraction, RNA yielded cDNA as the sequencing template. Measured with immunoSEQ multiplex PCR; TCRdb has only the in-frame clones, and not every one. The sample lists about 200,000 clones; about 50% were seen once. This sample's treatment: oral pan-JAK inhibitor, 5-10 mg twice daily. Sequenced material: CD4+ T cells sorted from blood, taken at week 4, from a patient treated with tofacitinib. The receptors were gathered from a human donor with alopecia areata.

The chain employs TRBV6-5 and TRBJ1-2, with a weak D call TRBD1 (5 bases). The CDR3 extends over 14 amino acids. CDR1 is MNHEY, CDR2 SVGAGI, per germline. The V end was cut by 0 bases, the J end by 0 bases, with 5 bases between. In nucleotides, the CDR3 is TGTGCCAGCAGTTACTCGGACACTAACTATGGCTACACCTTC. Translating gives CASSYSDTNYGYTF.

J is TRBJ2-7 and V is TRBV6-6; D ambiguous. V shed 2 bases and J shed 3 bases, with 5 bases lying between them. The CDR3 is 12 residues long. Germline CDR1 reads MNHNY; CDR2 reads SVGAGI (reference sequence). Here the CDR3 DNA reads TGTGCCAGCAGTTACGGTTACTACGAGCAGTACTTC. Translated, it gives CASSYGYYEQYF.

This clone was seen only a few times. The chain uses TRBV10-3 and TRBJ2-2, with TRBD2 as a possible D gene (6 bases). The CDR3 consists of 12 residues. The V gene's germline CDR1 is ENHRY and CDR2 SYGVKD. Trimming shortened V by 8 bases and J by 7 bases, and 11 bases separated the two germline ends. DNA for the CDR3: TGTGCCATCGGGGGGACGGACGGGGAGCTGTTTTTT. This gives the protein CAIGGTDGELFF.

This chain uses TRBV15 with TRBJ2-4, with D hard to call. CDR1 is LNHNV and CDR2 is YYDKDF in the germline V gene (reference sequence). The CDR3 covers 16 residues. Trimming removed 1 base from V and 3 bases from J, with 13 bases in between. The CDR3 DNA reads TGTGCCACCAGCAGAGGGACGGGCCCCGGCAAAAACATTCAGTACTTC. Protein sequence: CATSRGTGPGKNIQYF.

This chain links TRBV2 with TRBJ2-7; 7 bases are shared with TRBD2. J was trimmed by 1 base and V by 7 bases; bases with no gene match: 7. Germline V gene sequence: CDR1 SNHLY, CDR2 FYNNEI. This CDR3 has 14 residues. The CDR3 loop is CASMWTSDSYEQYF. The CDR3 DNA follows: TGTGCCAGCATGTGGACTAGTGATTCCTACGAGCAGTACTTC.